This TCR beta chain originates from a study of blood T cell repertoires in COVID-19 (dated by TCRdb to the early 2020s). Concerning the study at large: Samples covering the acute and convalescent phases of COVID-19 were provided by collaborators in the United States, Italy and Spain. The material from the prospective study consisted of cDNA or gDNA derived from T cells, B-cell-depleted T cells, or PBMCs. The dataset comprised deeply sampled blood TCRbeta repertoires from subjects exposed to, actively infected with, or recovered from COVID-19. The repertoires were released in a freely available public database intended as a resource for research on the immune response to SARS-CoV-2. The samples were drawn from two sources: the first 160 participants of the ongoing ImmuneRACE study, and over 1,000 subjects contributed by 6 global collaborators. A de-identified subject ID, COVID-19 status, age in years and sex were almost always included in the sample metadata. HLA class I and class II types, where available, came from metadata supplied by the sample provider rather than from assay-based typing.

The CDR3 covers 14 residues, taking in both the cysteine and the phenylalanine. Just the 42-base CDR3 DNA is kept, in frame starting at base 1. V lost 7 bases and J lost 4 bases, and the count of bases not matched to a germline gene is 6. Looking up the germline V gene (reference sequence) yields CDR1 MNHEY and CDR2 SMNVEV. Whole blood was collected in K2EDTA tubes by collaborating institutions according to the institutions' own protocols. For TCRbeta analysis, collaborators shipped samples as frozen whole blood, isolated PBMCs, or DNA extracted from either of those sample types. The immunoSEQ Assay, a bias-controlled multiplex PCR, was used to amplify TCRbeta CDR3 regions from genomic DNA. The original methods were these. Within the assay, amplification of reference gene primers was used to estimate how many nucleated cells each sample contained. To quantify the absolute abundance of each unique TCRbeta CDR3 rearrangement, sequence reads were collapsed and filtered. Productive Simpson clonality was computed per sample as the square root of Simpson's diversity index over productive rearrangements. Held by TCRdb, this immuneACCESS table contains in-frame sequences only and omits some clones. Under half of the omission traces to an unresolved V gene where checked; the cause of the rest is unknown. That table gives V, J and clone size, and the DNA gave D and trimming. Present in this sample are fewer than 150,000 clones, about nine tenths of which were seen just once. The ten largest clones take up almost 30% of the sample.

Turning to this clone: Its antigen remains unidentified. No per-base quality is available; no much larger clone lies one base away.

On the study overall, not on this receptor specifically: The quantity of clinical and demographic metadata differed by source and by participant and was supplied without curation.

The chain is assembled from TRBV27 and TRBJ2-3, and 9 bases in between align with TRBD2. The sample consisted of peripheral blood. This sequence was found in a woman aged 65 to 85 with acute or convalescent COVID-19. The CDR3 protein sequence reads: CASNLAGLADTQYF. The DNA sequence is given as TGTGCCAGCAACCTAGCGGGGTTGGCAGATACGCAGTATTTT.